The present TCR beta chain was sequenced within a study of T-cell reconstitution after alpha-beta-depleted transplantation in children. V dropped 2 bases and J dropped 6 bases, with 17 bases sitting between them. CDR3 length equals 15 residues. Germline lookup yields CDR1 KGHSH and CDR2 LQKENI. This clonotype has a count of ten or more. The library targeted TCRbeta and was prepared with unique molecular identifiers. TCRdb re-derived calls from the PCR reads in MiXCR, one entry per CDR3 protein. The table lists a few hundred thousand distinct CDR3 sequences, 9.7% of them singletons. The source was PBMCs from the stem cell graft donor, collected from the stem cell graft. The J gene is TRBJ2-7, the V gene TRBV18, with a weak D call TRBD2 (5 bases). The source is a human donor who donated a stem cell graft to a child with SCID. The CDR3 is CASSPGVTRISEQYF. CDR3 sequence (DNA): TGTGCCAGCTCACCAGGGGTTACTAGAATCTCCGAGCAGTACTTC.